Listed below are T cell receptor beta chains from one sample, sequenced in a study of cytomegalovirus exposure and HLA in healthy donors. TCRdb's table, derived via immunoSEQ multiplex PCR, lists solely in-frame clones and lacks some. The sample contains about 200,000 clones, roughly 80% of which appear only once. Sequencing was done on a sample of PBMCs. Source of these receptors: a woman between 18 and 29 years old in good health and CMV-seronegative. The conserved cysteine and the conserved F or W are not part of the CDR3 here. Each record gives: J gene, V gene, clone size, CDR3 protein. Not all rows give a size; the values are once, few, many and, for expanded clones, a class.

J: TRBJ1-2; V: TRBV9; size: .; CDR3: ASSLTGDRYT
J: TRBJ2-1; V: TRBV7-2; size: few; CDR3: ASSLDSGRANEQF
J: TRBJ2-6; V: TRBV9; size: .; CDR3: ASSVTAGTGDSGANVLT
J: TRBJ2-7; V: TRBV6-5; size: few; CDR3: ASSYVASGQREQY
J: TRBJ2-7; V: TRBV28; size: .; CDR3: ASSPTGGSYEQY
J: TRBJ1-2; V: TRBV28; size: .; CDR3: ASSSPDRANYGYT
J: TRBJ2-3; V: TRBV6-5; size: .; CDR3: ASGLPGLAADTQY
J: TRBJ1-1; V: TRBV4-1; size: .; CDR3: ASSQGLTDRGGEAF
J: TRBJ1-1; V: TRBV19; size: .; CDR3: ASSRDRGLNTEAF
J: TRBJ2-3; V: TRBV4-1; size: few; CDR3: ASSHTAEGGAQY
J: TRBJ1-4; V: TRBV7-6; size: .; CDR3: ASSSDNYNEKLF
J: TRBJ1-1; V: TRBV4-3; size: .; CDR3: ASSPHPAAEAF
J: TRBJ2-3; V: TRBV4-2; size: .; CDR3: ASSQDIILAVGVTDTQY
J: TRBJ1-5; V: TRBV30; size: .; CDR3: AWSVQGAGGPQH
J: TRBJ2-1; V: TRBV6-5; size: .; CDR3: ASSYTSGDYNEQF
J: TRBJ1-1; V: TRBV18; size: .; CDR3: ASSPITVTEAF
J: TRBJ2-1; V: TRBV2; size: .; CDR3: ASGGLADNEQF
J: TRBJ2-1; V: TRBV27; size: once; CDR3: ASSLAGGNNEQF
J: TRBJ1-1; V: TRBV5-6; size: few; CDR3: ASSLEATGYTEAF
J: TRBJ1-1; V: TRBV5-6; size: .; CDR3: ASSLVVGDLNTEAF
J: TRBJ1-2; V: TRBV5-4; size: .; CDR3: ASSRQGSGGYT
J: TRBJ2-3; V: TRBV4-3; size: many; CDR3: ASSQEFRLAGAFDTQY
J: TRBJ2-5; V: TRBV5-1; size: .; CDR3: ASSLAGGETQY
J: TRBJ2-7; V: TRBV28; size: .; CDR3: ASSLGQGVVYEQY
J: TRBJ2-7; V: TRBV28; size: .; CDR3: ASIHGRARYEQY
J: TRBJ2-3; V: TRBV7-2; size: .; CDR3: ASRPGQNTDTQY
J: TRBJ2-7; V: TRBV9; size: .; CDR3: ASSVVGGSFYEQY
J: TRBJ2-7; V: TRBV18; size: .; CDR3: ASSSRLAGNLIYEQY
J: TRBJ2-6; V: TRBV27; size: .; CDR3: ASSSHPSFSSGANVLT
J: TRBJ2-3; V: TRBV6-5; size: few; CDR3: ASRAWTGTDTQY
J: TRBJ2-3; V: TRBV5-1; size: .; CDR3: ASSSGLAGGTDTQY
J: TRBJ2-1; V: TRBV7-8; size: .; CDR3: ASSLSGLGLNEQF
J: TRBJ2-7; V: TRBV7-2; size: .; CDR3: ASSLVSGYEQY
J: TRBJ2-1; V: TRBV30; size: .; CDR3: AWSVRLAGFGEQF
J: TRBJ2-1; V: TRBV25-1; size: .; CDR3: ASSRLAGGYEQF
J: TRBJ2-1; V: TRBV11-2; size: .; CDR3: ASSSSLAPSSYNEQF
J: TRBJ2-1; V: TRBV25-1; size: .; CDR3: ASSERAMREEYNEQF
J: TRBJ2-5; V: TRBV29-1; size: .; CDR3: SVPGQVDQETQY
J: TRBJ1-3; V: TRBV13; size: .; CDR3: ASSLVDREDTIY
J: TRBJ1-1; V: TRBV28; size: .; CDR3: ASLTNLNTEAF
J: TRBJ1-5; V: TRBV7-2; size: .; CDR3: ASSPQTGSIYSNQPQH
J: TRBJ1-4; V: TRBV5-5; size: .; CDR3: ASRETGFFREKLF
J: TRBJ2-1; V: TRBV6-6; size: few; CDR3: ASSHPGLGNEQF
J: TRBJ2-7; V: TRBV27; size: few; CDR3: ASSPLGPRGEQY
J: TRBJ1-2; V: TRBV7-9; size: once; CDR3: ASSPQGLDYGYT
J: TRBJ2-1; V: TRBV9; size: .; CDR3: ASSGGLPYNEQF
J: TRBJ2-5; V: TRBV4-3; size: .; CDR3: ASSYDRGREQY
J: TRBJ2-5; V: TRBV2; size: .; CDR3: ASTREMGETQY
J: TRBJ1-2; V: TRBV27; size: many; CDR3: ASTTQDRGRVSGYT
J: TRBJ2-5; V: TRBV7-9; size: .; CDR3: ASSLGLEQETQY